This T cell receptor beta chain was recorded in a study of blood T cell repertoires in COVID-19. Profiled with immunoSEQ multiplex PCR; TCRdb holds only in-frame clones, not every one. This table holds about 110,000 clones, over 65% found once. Those enrolled in Seattle joined during active infection and were followed longitudinally afterward. The germline V gene encodes CDR1 SGHRS and CDR2 YFSETQ. The V and J ends lost 5 bases and 12 bases, in that order; junction bases with no gene match: 17. The CDR3 sequence is 14 residues long. What was sequenced was peripheral blood. The chain has TRBV5-1 and TRBJ2-7; 7 positions agree with TRBD1. The clonotype was recovered from a man at least 80 years old with COVID-19, enrolled during active disease. This chain's CDR3 is CASSEGQAPFRGYF. The CDR3 nucleotides read TGCGCCAGCAGTGAAGGACAGGCCCCATTCCGAGGGTACTTC.